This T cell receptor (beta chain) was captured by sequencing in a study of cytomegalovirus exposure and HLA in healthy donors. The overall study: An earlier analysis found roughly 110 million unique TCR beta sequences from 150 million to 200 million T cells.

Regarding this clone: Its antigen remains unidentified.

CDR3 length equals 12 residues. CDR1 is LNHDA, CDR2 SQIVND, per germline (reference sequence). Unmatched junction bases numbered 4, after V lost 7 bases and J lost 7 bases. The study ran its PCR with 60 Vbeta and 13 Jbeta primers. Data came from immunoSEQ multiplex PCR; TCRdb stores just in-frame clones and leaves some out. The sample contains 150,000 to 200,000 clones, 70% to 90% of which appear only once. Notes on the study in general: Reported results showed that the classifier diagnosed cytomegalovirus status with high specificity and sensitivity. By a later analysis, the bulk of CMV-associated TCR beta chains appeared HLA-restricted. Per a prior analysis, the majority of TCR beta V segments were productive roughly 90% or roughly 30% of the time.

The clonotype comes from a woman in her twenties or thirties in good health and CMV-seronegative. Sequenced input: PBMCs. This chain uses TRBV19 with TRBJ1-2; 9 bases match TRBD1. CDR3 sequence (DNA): TGTGCCAGTAAAGGACAGGGGACTGGCTACACCTTC. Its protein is CASKGQGTGYTF.